Listed below are T cell receptor beta chains from one sample, sequenced in a study of T cell repertoires in cytomegalovirus infection. TCRdb passed the reads through MiXCR, listing each CDR3 protein once. The table shows some 940,000 distinct CDR3 sequences, with around 32% occurring only once. These receptors' targets are unknown. Source: cultured CD8+ T cells from PBMCs, taken from culture after CMV antigen stimulation. The origin of the receptors is a human donor in good health (CMV status not recorded). Some clones in this sample may be carry-over from other donors' samples. CDR3s include the opening cysteine and the closing phenylalanine or tryptophan. D genes are given only for firm matches. Size values are once, few and many counts, or a class for expanded clones, and some rows have none.

j_call d_call v_call clone_size cdr3_aa cdr3_nt
TRBJ1-5 NA TRBV27 few CASYPASGQPQHF TGTGCCAGTTACCCGGCCAGTGGGCAGCCCCAGCATTTT
TRBJ1-2 TRBD1 TRBV29-1 NA CSVGQVNYGYTF TGCAGCGTGGGACAGGTTAATTATGGCTACACCTTC
TRBJ2-3 TRBD1 TRBV9 few CASSPQDRVTDTQYF TGTGCCAGCAGCCCCCAGGACAGGGTAACAGATACGCAGTATTTT
TRBJ1-1 NA TRBV29-1 few CSVVGVGVTEAFF TGCAGCGTTGTCGGTGTGGGGGTGACTGAAGCTTTCTTT
TRBJ2-7 NA TRBV27 few CASSLVGGSRIEQYF TGTGCCAGCAGTTTAGTGGGGGGCAGTCGAATCGAGCAGTACTTC
TRBJ2-3 TRBD1 TRBV6-1 few CASNGGTGLTDTQYF TGTGCCAGCAATGGAGGGACAGGGTTGACAGATACGCAGTATTTT
TRBJ2-6 NA TRBV29-1 NA CSVEDRWDFSGANVLTF TGCAGCGTTGAAGATAGGTGGGACTTCTCTGGGGCCAACGTCCTGACTTTC
TRBJ2-3 NA TRBV6-5 many CASSYWGGGGTDTQYF TGTGCCAGCAGTTACTGGGGCGGCGGGGGCACAGATACGCAGTATTTT
TRBJ1-5 NA TRBV5-5 NA CASSLGNREPSNQPQHF TGTGCCAGCAGCTTAGGTAATAGGGAACCTAGCAATCAGCCCCAGCATTTT
TRBJ1-1 TRBD1 TRBV9 NA CASSLRDRGRVTEAFF TGTGCCAGCAGCCTCCGGGACAGGGGCAGAGTAACTGAAGCTTTCTTT
TRBJ2-2 NA TRBV7-8 many CASSPGAMTGELFF TGTGCCAGCAGCCCAGGGGCAATGACCGGGGAGCTGTTTTTT
TRBJ2-1 NA TRBV5-1 NA CASSYGLPNEQFF TGCGCCAGCAGCTACGGGCTTCCCAATGAGCAGTTCTTC
TRBJ2-2 TRBD2 TRBV2 few CASSLQETSGGMNTGELFF TGTGCCAGCAGCCTACAGGAGACTAGCGGGGGGATGAACACCGGGGAGCTGTTTTTT
TRBJ2-1 TRBD1 TRBV6-6 NA CVSSYRGDSYNEQFF TGTGTCAGCAGTTACAGGGGGGATTCCTACAATGAGCAGTTCTTC
TRBJ2-7 NA TRBV4-1 NA CASSQGLMGGYEQYF TGCGCCAGCAGCCAAGGACTAATGGGGGGCTACGAGCAGTACTTC
TRBJ2-3 NA TRBV7-3 many CASSLMGASTDTQYF TGTGCCAGCAGCTTGATGGGGGCCAGCACAGATACGCAGTATTTT
TRBJ2-3 NA TRBV29-1 NA CSVPGREADTQYF TGCAGCGTACCGGGCAGGGAGGCAGATACGCAGTATTTT
TRBJ2-1 NA TRBV2 once CASKGTYNEQFF TGTGCCAGCAAAGGGACCTACAATGAGCAGTTCTTC
TRBJ1-5 NA TRBV29-1 few CSVRLGGNQPQHF TGCAGCGTCCGGCTTGGGGGAAATCAGCCCCAGCATTTT
TRBJ1-1 NA TRBV7-2 many CASSLQPGGTEAFF TGTGCCAGCAGCTTACAACCCGGGGGCACTGAAGCTTTCTTT
TRBJ2-7 NA TRBV7-4 NA CASSSGRPEQYF TGTGCCAGCAGCTCCGGACGGCCCGAGCAGTACTTC
TRBJ1-4 NA TRBV5-3 NA CASSPDLGATNEKLFF TGTGCCAGCAGCCCCGATTTGGGGGCAACTAATGAAAAACTGTTTTTT
TRBJ2-3 TRBD2 TRBV4-3 NA CASSQDSSGLPDTQYF TGCGCCAGCAGCCAAGATTCTAGCGGTCTCCCAGATACGCAGTATTTT
TRBJ2-3 TRBD2 TRBV2 NA CASRVAGGPRTDTQYF TGTGCCAGCAGGGTAGCGGGGGGGCCTCGGACAGATACGCAGTATTTT
TRBJ2-7 NA TRBV6-2/TRBV6-3 NA CASSYSSGREQYF TGTGCCAGCAGTTACTCGTCAGGGCGCGAGCAGTACTTC
TRBJ1-2 NA TRBV9 NA CASSPGGGLNYGYTF TGTGCCAGCAGCCCCGGAGGCGGCCTCAACTATGGCTACACCTTC
TRBJ2-4 NA TRBV7-3 NA CANEEGAKNIQYF TGTGCCAACGAGGAGGGAGCCAAAAACATTCAGTACTTC
TRBJ2-5 NA TRBV2 few CASNKGRETQYF TGTGCCAGCAATAAGGGAAGGGAGACCCAGTACTTC
TRBJ2-1 TRBD2 TRBV4-1 NA CASSQDAGVGNEQFF TGCGCCAGCAGCCAAGATGCGGGGGTCGGCAATGAGCAGTTCTTC
TRBJ2-6 TRBD2 TRBV7-9 many CASSPGGTGANVLTF TGTGCCAGCAGCCCCGGGGGGACTGGGGCCAACGTCCTGACTTTC
TRBJ2-7 NA TRBV4-1 NA CASSQGVQEPYEQYF TGCGCCAGCAGCCAAGGGGTGCAGGAGCCATACGAGCAGTACTTC
TRBJ2-5 TRBD1 TRBV7-9 many CASSYTPGQGNQETQYF TGTGCCAGCAGCTACACTCCGGGACAGGGAAACCAAGAGACCCAGTACTTC
TRBJ1-3 NA TRBV20-1 NA CSANLLGAGNTIYF TGCAGTGCGAACCTTCTCGGGGCTGGAAACACCATATATTTT
TRBJ2-5 TRBD1 TRBV6-2/TRBV6-3 NA CASSRRRQGSETQYF TGTGCCAGCAGTCGTCGACGACAGGGATCGGAGACCCAGTACTTC
TRBJ2-3 NA TRBV6-1 many CASSDRGRGPTDTQYF TGTGCCAGCAGTGACCGGGGGCGGGGGCCGACAGATACGCAGTATTTT
TRBJ2-1 NA TRBV19 few CASSIVFRYNEQFF TGTGCCAGTAGTATAGTATTCAGGTACAATGAGCAGTTCTTC
TRBJ1-2 NA TRBV12-3/TRBV12-4 NA CASSPGRYWDGYTF TGTGCCAGCAGTCCGGGGAGATACTGGGATGGCTACACCTTC
TRBJ2-3 NA TRBV7-1 few CASSSLRGADTQYF TGTGCCAGCAGCTCACTAAGGGGCGCAGATACGCAGTATTTT
TRBJ1-2 NA TRBV6-1 NA CASHPRTAYGYTF TGTGCCAGCCATCCTCGGACAGCTTATGGCTACACCTTC
TRBJ2-1 TRBD2 TRBV7-9 NA CASSSYVVAGGSYNEQFF TGTGCCAGCAGCTCATACGTGGTAGCGGGGGGTTCCTACAATGAGCAGTTCTTC
TRBJ2-1 NA TRBV7-2 many CASSPDSYYNEQFF TGTGCCAGCAGCCCCGATTCTTACTACAATGAGCAGTTCTTC
TRBJ2-3 NA TRBV7-9 NA CASSLSRSIDTQYF TGTGCCAGCAGCTTATCACGTTCGATAGATACGCAGTATTTT
TRBJ1-6 NA TRBV7-4 few CASSLAARGIANSPLHF TGTGCCAGCAGCTTAGCAGCCAGAGGGATCGCAAATTCACCCCTCCACTTT
TRBJ2-2 TRBD1 TRBV5-1 NA CASSDWPGQYTGELFF TGCGCCAGCAGTGATTGGCCGGGACAGTACACCGGGGAGCTGTTTTTT
TRBJ2-2 TRBD2 TRBV20-1 few CSARDSLAGVWTGELFF TGCAGTGCTAGAGATTCCCTAGCGGGGGTTTGGACCGGGGAGCTGTTTTTT
TRBJ2-3 TRBD2 TRBV27 NA CASSFLLAGATDTQYF TGTGCCAGCAGTTTCCTACTAGCGGGGGCCACAGATACGCAGTATTTT
TRBJ2-4 NA TRBV27 NA CASSLTRRANIQYF TGTGCCAGCAGTTTGACTAGACGGGCGAACATTCAGTACTTC
TRBJ2-5 NA TRBV6-5 NA CASSYGAGVSEETQYF TGTGCCAGCAGTTACGGGGCAGGGGTTTCGGAAGAGACCCAGTACTTC
TRBJ1-2 TRBD1 TRBV7-9 NA CASSETGRKIYGYTF TGTGCCAGCAGCGAGACAGGGAGAAAGATCTATGGCTACACCTTC
TRBJ1-1 NA TRBV7-8 many CASSFRVGETEAFF TGTGCCAGCAGCTTCAGGGTTGGGGAGACTGAAGCTTTCTTT
TRBJ1-2 NA TRBV12-5 NA CASGLMPIGGYTF TGTGCTAGTGGTTTGATGCCCATTGGCGGCTACACCTTC
TRBJ2-6 NA TRBV7-9 many CASSLVAGVGGPSGANVLTF TGTGCCAGCAGCTTAGTCGCCGGGGTTGGGGGGCCATCTGGGGCCAACGTCCTGACTTTC
TRBJ2-1 TRBD2 TRBV4-2 NA CASSQDPPLAGGTYNEQFF TGTGCCAGCAGCCAAGATCCCCCCTTAGCGGGGGGGACCTACAATGAGCAGTTCTTC
TRBJ2-5 NA TRBV7-2 many CASSLAIRETQYF TGTGCCAGCAGCTTAGCTATAAGGGAGACCCAGTACTTC
TRBJ2-2 NA TRBV5-1 NA CASSFPISENTGELFF TGCGCCAGCAGCTTTCCAATAAGTGAGAACACCGGGGAGCTGTTTTTT
TRBJ2-7 TRBD1 TRBV7-3 NA CASSDRDRGSYEQYF TGTGCCAGCAGCGACCGGGACAGGGGTTCCTACGAGCAGTACTTC
TRBJ2-5 NA TRBV7-6 NA CASSLAGGLRAQYF TGTGCCAGCAGCTTAGCGGGGGGCCTTCGGGCCCAGTACTTC
TRBJ1-4 NA TRBV7-8 few CASSHGTRNEKLFF TGTGCCAGCAGCCACGGGACGCGTAATGAAAAACTGTTTTTT
TRBJ1-1 NA TRBV7-6 many CASSSPPTGLNTEAFF TGTGCCAGCAGCTCGCCCCCCACAGGGTTGAACACTGAAGCTTTCTTT